A single sample is the source of the 24 T cell receptor beta chains below, sequenced in a study of shared clonotypes between healthy human individuals. Libraries were prepared by immunoSEQ multiplex PCR; TCRdb keeps only in-frame clonotypes and omits some of them. The table includes 980,000 or so clones, 70% to 85% detected once. Sequences were obtained from memory CD4+ T cells sorted from blood. As for subset: CD45RA-negative fraction. All receptors come from a man aged 18 to 30 in good health.

The V gene is TRBV6-1, the J gene TRBJ1-6; TRBD1 might be the D (5 bases). Trimming removed 0 bases from V and 10 bases from J, with 13 bases in between. CDR1 and CDR2 from the germline V gene are MNHNS and SASEGT. The CDR3 is made up of 15 amino acids. The CDR3 coding sequence is TGTGCCAGCAGTGAAGCTGGGGCCTGGGCGTCACCCCTCCACTTT. As protein: CASSEAGAWASPLHF.

This chain links TRBV27 with TRBJ2-5; 9 bases line up with TRBD1. Germline V gives CDR1 MNHEY, CDR2 SMNVEV (reference sequence). The CDR3 is 15 residues long. V was pared by 1 base and J by 2 bases, with 2 bases of the junction left unmatched. The CDR3 DNA is TGTGCCAGCAGTTTATTGGACAGGGGACAAGAGACCCAGTACTTC. Translation gives CASSLLDRGQETQYF.

The DNA of the CDR3 is TGTGCCAGCTCACCACCGAACAGGGATATGAACACTGAAGCTTTCTTT. This sequence encodes CASSPPNRDMNTEAFF. The chain is built from TRBV18 and TRBJ1-1; D may be TRBD1 (6 bases). Trimming pared 0 bases from V and 0 bases from J, leaving 11 bases between. This CDR3 is 16 amino acids long. Germline values: CDR1 KGHSH, CDR2 LQKENI.

The chain links TRBV7-6 to TRBJ2-3, with D perhaps TRBD2 (5 bases). Germline V gene data show CDR1 as SGHVS and CDR2 as FNYEAQ. The length of the CDR3 is 15 residues. V was clipped by 4 bases and J by 2 bases, with 13 bases between them. This CDR3 reads CASSSSGRNTDTQYF. CDR3 nucleotides: TGTGCCAGCAGCTCAAGCGGACGGAACACAGATACGCAGTATTTT.

The chain couples TRBV2 to TRBJ2-7; D is ambiguous. V was clipped by 6 bases and J by 2 bases, with 5 bases between them. Looked up from germline, CDR1 is SNHLY and CDR2 is FYNNEI. The CDR3 has 11 residues. The CDR3 bases are TGTGCCAGCAGCCGCACCTACGAGCAGTACTTC. Encoded protein: CASSRTYEQYF.

The V and J genes are TRBV16 and TRBJ2-5, with D perhaps matching TRBD2 (5 bases). V shed 0 bases and J shed 5 bases, with 10 bases lying between them. CDR1 is KGHSY and CDR2 is FQNENV in the germline V gene. This CDR3 region has 14 residues. CDR3 sequence: CASSQSSSSETQYF. CDR3 coding DNA: TGTGCCAGCAGCCAATCGTCTAGCTCGGAGACCCAGTACTTC.

This chain connects TRBV14 to TRBJ1-3; D is undetermined. Between the trimmed V and J ends, which lost 0 bases and 2 bases, there was a span of 11 bases. In germline, CDR1 is SGHDN, CDR2 FVKESK. The CDR3 has 16 amino acids. In nucleotides, the CDR3 is TGTGCCAGCAGCCAAGATTATGGCACAACTGGAAACACCATATATTTT. Its protein is CASSQDYGTTGNTIYF.

This clone has at least ten counts. The gene calls are TRBV28 and TRBJ1-2; TRBD1 aligns across 11 bases. This CDR3 has 15 amino acids. In germline, CDR1 is MDHEN, CDR2 SYDVKM. V was pared by 2 bases and J by 8 bases, with 7 bases of the junction left unmatched. CDR3 DNA: TGTGCCAGCAGTTTAGTAGGGGGACAGGGGGAAGGCTACACCTTC. This gives the protein CASSLVGGQGEGYTF.

The genes are TRBV14 and TRBJ1-2; D not resolved. The CDR3 length is 13 residues. The V end lost 0 bases, the J end lost 4 bases, and 6 bases lay between the germline ends. Germline V CDR1 and CDR2: SGHDN, FVKESK. This CDR3 reads CASSQDYGYGYTF. The DNA for the CDR3 is TGTGCCAGCAGCCAAGACTACGGCTATGGCTACACCTTC.

The chain recombines TRBV29-1 with TRBJ1-2; TRBD1 matches at 7 bases. Germline loops: CDR1 SQVTM, CDR2 ANQGSEA. The CDR3 sequence is 13 residues long. V shed 7 bases and J 1 base; nucleotides not matched to a gene: 6. The CDR3 nucleotides read TGCAGCGCACACAGGGGAGGTAACTATGGCTACACCTTC. Encoded protein: CSAHRGGNYGYTF.

With respect to this clone: Other nucleotide sequences from this sample produce the same CDR3. The chain is built from TRBV30 and TRBJ1-1; D is unresolved. CDR1 GTSNPN and CDR2 SVGIG come from the germline V gene (reference sequence). Trimming pared 0 bases from V and 4 bases from J, leaving 9 bases between. CDR3 length: 13 amino acids. The chain's CDR3 is CAWSVRRGTEAFF. CDR3 coding DNA: TGTGCCTGGAGTGTACGCCGTGGCACTGAAGCTTTCTTT.

The genes are TRBV7-9 and TRBJ2-7; 9 nucleotides agree with TRBD1. CDR1 SEHNR and CDR2 FQNEAQ come from the germline V gene (reference sequence). The CDR3 is 19 residues long. V was pared by 4 bases and J by 3 bases, with 19 bases of the junction left unmatched. CDR3 nucleotides: TGTGCCAGCAGCTCGAGATCAACAGGGGGCGCGGTCCGGAGCTACGAGCAGTACTTC. It specifies CASSSRSTGGAVRSYEQYF. Filled out from reference TRBV7-9 and TRBJ2-7, the complete variable domain reads DTGVSQNPRHKITKRGQNVTFRCDPISEHNRLYWYRQTLGQGPEFLTYFQNEAQLEKSRLLSDRFSAERPKGSFSTLEIQRTEQGDSAMYLCASSSRSTGGAVRSYEQYFGPGTRLTVT.

In its sample, this clone was seen a few times. This rearrangement joins TRBV19 to TRBJ1-2; D unresolved. Trimming took 3 bases from V and 7 from J, leaving 12 bases between them. Germline V CDR1 and CDR2: LNHDA, SQIVND (reference sequence). The CDR3 is made up of 13 amino acids. CDR3 region: CASSISRSAGYTF. Written as DNA, the CDR3 is TGTGCCAGTAGTATTTCCAGGTCGGCTGGCTACACCTTC. Variable domain in full (rest from reference TRBV19 and TRBJ1-2): DGGITQSPKYLFRKEGQNVTLSCEQNLNHDAMYWYRQDPGQGLRLIYYSQIVNDFQKGDIAEGYSVSREKKESFPLTVTSAQKNPTAFYLCASSISRSAGYTFGSGTRLTVV.

In DNA form, the CDR3 reads TGCGCCAGCAGTCCTGGGACCTTCAATCAGCCCCAGCATTTT. Its protein product is CASSPGTFNQPQHF. The rearrangement links TRBV5-1 to TRBJ1-5, with D perhaps matching TRBD1 (5 bases). The CDR3 totals 14 residues. Looked up from germline, CDR1 is SGHRS and CDR2 is YFSETQ. V gave up 5 bases and J gave up 3 bases, with 12 bases separating them.

The chain employs TRBV10-3 and TRBJ2-5; 9 nucleotides match TRBD2. With 6 bases clipped from V and 1 base from J, the junction kept 6 bases outside the gene matches. The CDR3 extends over 15 amino acids. The germline gives CDR1 ENHRY, CDR2 SYGVKD. The CDR3 sequence is CAISSAGGGQETQYF. In nucleotides, the CDR3 is TGTGCCATCAGCTCAGCGGGAGGCGGCCAAGAGACCCAGTACTTC.

The V call is TRBV27, the J call TRBJ2-2, with 12 bases matching TRBD1. CDR3 length: 20 residues. The V and J ends lost 5 bases and 4 bases, in that order; junction bases with no gene match: 17. Germline values: CDR1 MNHEY, CDR2 SMNVEV (reference sequence). This CDR3 reads CASSTVGTGGGVASTGELFF. CDR3 coding DNA: TGTGCCAGCAGTACAGTAGGGACAGGGGGCGGGGTAGCATCCACCGGGGAGCTGTTTTTT.

The chain couples TRBV7-9 to TRBJ2-3, with D possibly being TRBD2 (6 bases). The CDR3 is 14 residues long. Trimming cost V 1 base and J 4 bases, with 9 bases left between them. CDR1 is SEHNR and CDR2 is FQNEAQ in the germline V gene (reference sequence). The CDR3 sequence is CASSLGPSADTQYF. CDR3 bases: TGTGCCAGCAGCTTAGGGCCTAGCGCAGATACGCAGTATTTT.

The chain carries TRBV27 and TRBJ1-2; D might be TRBD1 (5 bases). Germline values: CDR1 MNHEY, CDR2 SMNVEV (reference sequence). V was shortened by 0 bases and J by 10 bases, with 9 bases between the two germline ends. The CDR3 runs to 12 residues. The CDR3 DNA follows: TGTGCCAGCAGTTTATCGGGGGTTGCCTACACCTTC. This encodes CASSLSGVAYTF.

In this sample, this clone turned up a few times. The V gene is TRBV10-1, the J gene TRBJ1-1; no clear D. Trimming shortened V by 6 bases and J by 3 bases, and 11 bases separated the two germline ends. Germline V gives CDR1 WNHNN, CDR2 SYGVQD (reference sequence). The CDR3 is 13 residues long. The CDR3: CASRYSGDTEAFF. DNA for the CDR3: TGCGCCAGCAGATACAGCGGGGACACTGAAGCTTTCTTT.

The J gene is TRBJ2-3, the V gene TRBV5-4; 8 bases fit TRBD2. After removal of 2 bases from V and 4 bases from J, the junction contained 9 bases not matched to a gene. CDR1 is SGHNT and CDR2 is YYREEE in the germline V gene (reference sequence). This CDR3 comprises 16 residues. The CDR3 protein is CASSFNAGGRADTQYF. In DNA form, the CDR3 reads TGTGCCAGCAGCTTCAACGCGGGGGGTAGGGCAGATACGCAGTATTTT.

The rearrangement links TRBV20-1 to TRBJ1-2; D is unclear. The V gene's germline CDR1 is DFQATT and CDR2 SNEGSKA (reference sequence). V lost 4 bases, J lost 6 bases, and 9 bases lay in between. The length of the CDR3 is 11 residues. CDR3 bases: TGCAGTGCTACCCGCGAAAATGGCTACACCTTC. Protein product: CSATRENGYTF.

This clone appeared a few times. The chain's CDR3 is CASKGQGGTYEQYF. CDR3 DNA sequence: TGTGCCAGCAAGGGACAGGGGGGAACCTACGAGCAGTACTTC. The chain is built from TRBV6-5 and TRBJ2-7; 11 bases agree with TRBD1. The CDR3 is 14 amino acids. The germline V gene encodes CDR1 MNHEY and CDR2 SVGAGI. V lost 7 bases to trimming and J lost 2 bases; unmatched junction nucleotides: 4.

V usage is TRBV25-1 and J usage is TRBJ2-3; no firm D call. This CDR3 is 14 amino acids long. The V end was cut by 2 bases, the J end by 2 bases, with 8 bases between. Germline V lookup: CDR1 MGHDK, CDR2 SYGVNS. The CDR3 DNA reads TGTGCCAGCAGTGAAGTCACCTTCACAGATACGCAGTATTTT. Its translation: CASSEVTFTDTQYF.

V gene TRBV11-2 combines with J gene TRBJ1-3; 9 bases align to TRBD1. Per the germline V gene, CDR1 is SGHAT and CDR2 is FQNNGV. The CDR3 covers 16 residues. Trimming removed 3 bases from V and 4 bases from J; junction bases left unmatched: 7. The chain's CDR3 is CASSFTGGARGNTIYF. CDR3 sequence (DNA): TGTGCCAGCAGCTTCACAGGGGGCGCCCGGGGAAACACCATATATTTT.